This TCR beta chain was identified during a study of T cells in Graves' hyperthyroidism and ophthalmopathy. Germline CDR1 reads MDHEN; CDR2 reads SYDVKM. Trimming at V came to 5 bases and at J to 1 base, leaving 11 bases not matched to a gene. The CDR3 totals 17 residues. Amplification targeted TCR beta CDR3 regions from RNA transcripts. First-round RT-PCR targeting the TCR CDR3 was performed with the HTBI primer set. TCRdb reprocessed the multiplex PCR reads with MiXCR, giving one entry per CDR3 protein. The repertoire holds fewer than 250,000 distinct CDR3 sequences, more than 20% seen once, with about 40% in the top ten. A roughly 10 ml volume of fresh peripheral blood provided the PBMCs.

The receptor comes from a woman aged 40 to 50 with Graves' ophthalmopathy. The chain is built from TRBV28 and TRBJ1-1; 9 bases match TRBD1. The source material was blood. CDR3 loop: CASSPAGTGPWNTEAFF. The DNA of the CDR3 is TGTGCCAGCAGTCCAGCCGGGACAGGGCCCTGGAACACTGAAGCTTTCTTT.